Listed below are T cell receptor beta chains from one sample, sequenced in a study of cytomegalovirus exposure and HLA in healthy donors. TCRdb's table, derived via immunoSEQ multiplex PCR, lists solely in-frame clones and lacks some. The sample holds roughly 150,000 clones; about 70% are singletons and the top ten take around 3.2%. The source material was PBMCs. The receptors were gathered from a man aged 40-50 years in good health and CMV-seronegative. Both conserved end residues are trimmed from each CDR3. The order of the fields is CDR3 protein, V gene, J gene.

CDR3aa: TSSQDRDLFQETQY; v_gene: TRBV1; j_gene: TRBJ2-5
CDR3aa: ASSLADRGTEAF; v_gene: TRBV5-1; j_gene: TRBJ1-1
CDR3aa: ASSALGGASGYT; v_gene: TRBV9; j_gene: TRBJ1-2
CDR3aa: ASSSAGFSYEQY; v_gene: TRBV27; j_gene: TRBJ2-7
CDR3aa: ASPMRTGGSYEQY; v_gene: TRBV19; j_gene: TRBJ2-7
CDR3aa: ASSIGTGDYGYT; v_gene: TRBV19; j_gene: TRBJ1-2
CDR3aa: ASSEADRDTDTQY; v_gene: TRBV6-1; j_gene: TRBJ2-3
CDR3aa: ASSQDFAGINTGELF; v_gene: TRBV14; j_gene: TRBJ2-2
CDR3aa: ASSWDRRTDTQY; v_gene: TRBV2; j_gene: TRBJ2-3
CDR3aa: ASSSYETGSYNEQF; v_gene: TRBV5-6; j_gene: TRBJ2-1
CDR3aa: AIGQGSGYEQY; v_gene: TRBV6-6; j_gene: TRBJ2-7
CDR3aa: ASSRSTNEKLF; v_gene: TRBV7-9; j_gene: TRBJ1-4
CDR3aa: ASSDPSGSRHLYEQY; v_gene: TRBV2; j_gene: TRBJ2-7